This TCR beta chain was found in a study of cytomegalovirus exposure and HLA in healthy donors listed by TCRdb under 2017. Describing the broader study: According to an earlier analysis of a few hundred of the donors, some 170 million T cells yielded roughly 110 million unique TCR beta sequences and approximately 300 Gb of sequence data. A later genetic analysis used genome-wide SNP genotypes for about 60% of the roughly 700 donors, treating that subset as a discovery cohort. Along with the approximately 650-subject first cohort, a separate validation cohort of over 90 different subjects was used. Rather than drawing on any new phenotypic data, the later analysis identified candidate immune exposures from TCR beta sequences and the way those sequences occurred across donors. Every repertoire in the discovery cohort had been generated on one and the same sequencing platform. A later analysis re-examined previously published TCR beta repertoires from hundreds of donors and added high-resolution HLA genotyping to investigate patterns of TCR occurrence. The study combined high-throughput TCR immunosequencing, statistical association of individual TCRs with disease status, and machine learning to predict cytomegalovirus infection status. The T cell repertoires of under 700 subjects were profiled by immunosequencing and related to cytomegalovirus serostatus. About five DR-DQ haplotypes were treated as single units for association and clustering because of strong linkage in the cohort. An early release that covered some 630 HLA-typed donors contained around 300 gigabases of sequencing data and tens of millions of unique TCR sequences. The genetic ancestry cluster associated with self-reported Caucasian donors included 81% of the roughly 390 genotyped donors. Among about 400 genotyped donors of the cohort, an average of approximately 200,000 unique TCR beta nucleotide sequences was sequenced per donor, of which 15% to 20% were non-productive. Both class I and class II loci were covered by HLA typing, at four-digit resolution. In an earlier analysis of 587 of the donors, high-throughput TCR beta sequencing was used to judge whether each TCR beta V gene segment behaved as functional or pseudogenic. The study aimed to test whether cataloging public T cell receptors could reveal signatures of past pathogen exposure. Donor age, sex, ethnicity and CMV serostatus were compiled alongside the repertoire data. The number of typed donors differed by locus: roughly 629-640 for A, B, C, DRB1 and DQB1; 522 for DQA1; around 580 for DPA1; and 400 to 480 for DPB1. Here is what the overall study found, with its caveats: In a later genetic analysis, fewer N-insertions in productive TCRs were reported among donors in an Asian-associated ancestry cluster than the approximately 670-donor mean. Because HLA typing was unavailable for some donors at each locus, only the typed subset was used in association tests. Only TCR beta chains were sequenced in this cohort, and the absence of alpha or paired-chain data limited detectable features. While some public TCRs were present in many individuals, most TCR sequences turned up only very rarely across donors. In a later analysis, the rate of TCR association differed among HLA loci, with DRB1 alleles having the most associated TCRs and HLA-C alleles having the fewest. In an earlier analysis of 587 of the donors, most TCR beta V segments appeared in productive rearrangements about 90% or about 30% of the time, broadly matching IMGT annotations. In a later analysis, HLA-associated TCR beta chains showed more clonal expansion and lower generation probabilities than non-associated chains that were equally common. Because counts were too low, roughly 16 rarely observed V segments, including chromosome 9 orphons, were excluded from the earlier analysis of several hundred of the donors. The presence/absence analyses assumed that sequencing depth was roughly uniform across donors, and that assumption may not be true. Several of the top co-occurrence clusters appeared to be linked to parvovirus B19, influenza, CMV and Epstein-Barr virus, according to a later analysis. Cytomegalovirus status was reported to be diagnosed by the classifier with high specificity and sensitivity in both the original and validation cohorts. Strong co-occurrence of HLA alleles, especially DR and DQ, made assigning TCR associations to individual alleles difficult. A further reported finding was that TCR beta sequences accurately predicted the HLA-A and HLA-B alleles for most subjects in the first cohort. At a false discovery rate of 0.05, a later analysis linked about 17,000 TCR beta sequences to specific HLA alleles. Most CMV-associated TCR beta chains appeared to be HLA-restricted in a later analysis, and the HLA associations seemed to be driven largely by CMV exposure. The authors suggested that the approach could potentially be extended to other disease states and immunological phenotypes. Some IMGT-functional V segments, including TRBV6-2 and TRBV6-3, could not be distinguished by the 87-base-pair reads and were therefore excluded. Correlated functional status among segregating V segments might be attributable to linkage disequilibrium, but an unknown experimental factor could not be ruled out. A group of highly shared sequence variants was considered likely to be a technical artifact of the sequencing pipeline. For the cohort, immune exposure information was limited to CMV serostatus. V-gene and J-gene trimming of TCR beta chains was associated with a missense DCLRE1C variant in a later genetic analysis, and the association was replicated in an independent cohort. In vitro tests confirmed that a few of the cytomegalovirus-associated TCR beta chains recognize cytomegalovirus antigens. The study listed approximately 150 TCR beta chains as associated with cytomegalovirus.

The library was prepared using the immunoSEQ multiplex PCR assay. A mixture of 60 forward primers for TCR Vbeta segments and 13 reverse primers for TCR Jbeta segments was used in the multiplex PCR. The CDR3 region of rearranged TCR beta genes was amplified from genomic DNA by a multiplex PCR assay. The amplified TCR beta libraries were sequenced on the Illumina HiSeq System as 87-base-pair reads. Per the original workflow: A later analysis counted about 80 million unique TCR beta chains across the 550 to 700 repertoires, and about 10 million of these chains were shared by at least two donors. A nearest-neighbor algorithm error-corrected the raw reads and collapsed the reads into unique sequences, merging closely related sequences to remove PCR and sequencing errors. Alignment of CDR3 sequences to IMGT reference sequences was used to assign V, D and J gene segments. For a sequence to be retained, a match of at least six nucleotides to both a V gene segment and a J gene segment was required. Rearrangements were called productive when the CDR3 lacked stop codons and stayed in frame with V and J; all others were non-productive. CDR3 was defined by IMGT convention, running from the second conserved V-encoded cysteine to the conserved J-encoded phenylalanine. In an earlier analysis of around 570 of the donors, sequences lacking an unambiguous match to a single V gene segment were excluded. An earlier analysis of around 600 of the donors classified V segments as functional when productive rearrangements were above 56.7% and as segregating when the standard deviation between donors was above 5%. A statistical classification framework was developed to diagnose cytomegalovirus status using the catalog of TCR beta chain sequences. In a later analysis, V and J genes were assigned by comparing TCR nucleotide sequences against IMGT/GENE-DB human TR gene sequences. A later analysis assigned CDR3 sequences and most-parsimonious VDJ recombination scenarios with the TCRdist pipeline. In a later analysis, every TCR beta chain was defined by the combination of its CDR3 amino acid sequence and its V-gene family, and reads without a unique V-gene family were dropped. In a later analysis, fewer than 650 highly shared, low-generation-probability nucleotide sequences were removed to address suspected cross-contamination and a sequencing artifact. A later analysis calculated a clonal expansion index for each public chain from normalized within-repertoire ranks of inferred template counts. Generation probabilities in a later analysis came from a VDJ recombination model fitted to out-of-frame rearrangements, and those results were checked against IGoR. A later analysis scored TCR-TCR, TCR-HLA and TCR-CMV co-occurrence with hypergeometric tests, applying a repertoire-size bias correction to TCR pairs. To estimate false discovery rates, a later analysis permuted the HLA or CMV assignments 20 times. In a later analysis, co-occurring TCRs were grouped with DBSCAN, and TCRdist sequence similarity was added when clustering was performed within HLA-allele-positive subsets. Co-occurrence clustering excluded repertoires with fewer than 30,000 or more than 120,000 public chains, plus five with anomalous nucleotide sharing. The table was pulled from immuneACCESS by TCRdb, which kept in-frame rearrangements only. Such tables lose some clones; where checked, under half of the loss comes from unresolved V genes, and the rest has no known cause. The V and J calls and clone size come from that table; D and trimming were worked out from the DNA. The sample yields around 140,000 clones; just under 85% were counted once. Together, the top ten hold 1.5% to 2% of the sample.

The V end loses 0 bases and the J end loses 5 bases, and a stretch of 16 bases separates them. The germline V gene (reference sequence) gives CDR1 as SEHNR and CDR2 as FQNEAQ. CDR3 length: 16 amino acids, cysteine to phenylalanine. This entry keeps only the CDR3 DNA: 48 bases, framed from base 1. The cohort comprised under 700 healthy bone marrow donors. All cohort members were sampled while nominally healthy, although unrecorded immune exposures were likely present. The donor was CMV seronegative and was included in the group of hundreds of seronegative cohort members. A peripheral blood sample was collected from each donor, and TCR beta sequencing was performed on peripheral blood mononuclear cells. The Qiagen DNeasy Blood Extraction Kit was used to extract genomic DNA from the blood cell samples. Concerning this clone itself: This clone's antigen is unknown. No base quality information exists; no much larger clone differs at one position.

This TCR was sampled from a woman in her 40s in good health and CMV-seronegative. The chain was built from TRBV7-9 and TRBJ1-1; the D segment could be TRBD1, given 5 matching bases. Sequenced: PBMCs. The nucleotide sequence reads as follows: TGTGCCAGCAGCTTAGCGCAAAGGGGTTATAGAACTGAAGCTTTCTTT. Its protein product is CASSLAQRGYRTEAFF.